Each of the 5 T cell receptor beta chains below was sequenced from the same sample in a study of shared clonotypes between healthy human individuals. Sequencing used immunoSEQ multiplex PCR; TCRdb keeps in-frame clones, though not all of them. The data contain more than 400,000 clones, about 96% of them seen just once; the ten biggest clones take up 0.06%. Sequencing used naive CD4+ T cells sorted from blood. Sample subset: CD45RA+ positively selected. These receptors all stem from a woman aged 25 to 39 in good health.

CDR3 sequence: CATRDRTYNEQFF. The CDR3 DNA follows: TGTGCCACCAGGGACAGAACTTACAATGAGCAGTTCTTC. The chain joins TRBV9 to TRBJ2-1, with 7 nucleotides matching TRBD1. Germline assignment: CDR1 SGDLS and CDR2 YYNGEE. The V gene end was trimmed by 9 bases and the J gene end by 4 bases; junction bases not matched to a gene: 7. This CDR3 is built from 13 residues.

J is TRBJ2-5 and V is TRBV28; D might be TRBD2 (6 bases). Trimming left V 3 bases short and J 5 bases short, with 16 bases between. CDR1 and CDR2 from the germline V gene are MDHEN and SYDVKM. The CDR3 runs 15 residues. The CDR3 here is CASSLSRFGGETQYF. The CDR3 nucleotides read TGTGCCAGCAGTTTGTCTCGTTTTGGAGGGGAGACCCAGTACTTC.

The V call is TRBV2, the J call TRBJ1-2, with a tentative D call TRBD1 (5 bases). The CDR3 spans 12 residues. Trimming shortened V by 8 bases and J by 4 bases, and 11 bases separated the two germline ends. Germline CDR1 and CDR2: SNHLY and FYNNEI. The CDR3 sequence: CASSRQGYGYTF. The CDR3 bases are TGTGCCAGCTCTCGCCAGGGCTATGGCTACACCTTC. The variable domain in full, completed from reference TRBV2 and TRBJ1-2, reads EPEVTQTPSHQVTQMGQEVILRCVPISNHLYFYWYRQILGQKVEFLVSFYNNEISEKSEIFDDQFSVERPDGSNFTLKIRSTKLEDSAMYFCASSRQGYGYTFGSGTRLTVV.

The chain carries TRBV2 and TRBJ2-7; 11 bases are shared with TRBD1. With V trimmed by 6 bases and J by 3 bases, 7 bases remained unmatched. CDR1 is SNHLY, CDR2 FYNNEI, per germline. This CDR3 spans 15 amino acids. The CDR3 is CASRTPGQGVYEQYF. The CDR3 nucleotides are TGTGCCAGCAGAACCCCGGGACAGGGGGTCTACGAGCAGTACTTC.

The chain links TRBV6-5 to TRBJ1-2, with D possibly TRBD1 on 5 matching bases. This CDR3 is 15 amino acids long. Trimming removed 5 bases from V and 4 bases from J, with 17 bases in between. CDR1 and CDR2 (germline): MNHEY, SVGAGI. Here the CDR3 reads CASSPTGRQGYGYTF. Here the CDR3 DNA reads TGTGCCAGCAGTCCCACGGGGAGGCAGGGCTATGGCTACACCTTC.